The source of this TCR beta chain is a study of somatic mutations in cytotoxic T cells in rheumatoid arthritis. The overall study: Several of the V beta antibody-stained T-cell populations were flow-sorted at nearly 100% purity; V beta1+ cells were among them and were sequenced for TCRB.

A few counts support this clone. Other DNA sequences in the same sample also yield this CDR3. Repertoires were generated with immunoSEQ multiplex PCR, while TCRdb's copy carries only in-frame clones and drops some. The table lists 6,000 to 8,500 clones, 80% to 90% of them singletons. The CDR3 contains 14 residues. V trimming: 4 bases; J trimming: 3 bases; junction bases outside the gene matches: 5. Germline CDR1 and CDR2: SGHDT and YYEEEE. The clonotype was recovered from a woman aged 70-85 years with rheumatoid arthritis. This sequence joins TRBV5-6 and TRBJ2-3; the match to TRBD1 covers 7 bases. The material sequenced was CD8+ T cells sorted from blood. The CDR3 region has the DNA TGTGCCAGCAGCCCCGACAGGGAGACAGATACGCAGTATTTT. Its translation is CASSPDRETDTQYF. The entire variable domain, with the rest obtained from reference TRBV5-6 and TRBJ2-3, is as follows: DAGVTQSPTHLIKTRGQQVTLRCSPKSGHDTVSWYQQALGQGPQFIFQYYEEEERQRGNFPDRFSGHQFPNYSSELNVNALLLGDSALYLCASSPDRETDTQYFGPGTRLTVL.